The T cell receptor beta chain described here comes from a study of Graves' ophthalmopathy and Graves' hyperthyroidism. Other autoimmune diseases, uncontrolled infections, pregnancy or lactation ruled patients out of participation. Germline-derived CDR1 and CDR2 are SGHTA and FQGNSA. Trimming shortened V by 0 bases and J by 9 bases, and 15 bases separated the two germline ends. The CDR3 sequence is 16 residues long. This clonotype was detected only once. Amplifying from RNA transcripts, the study obtained TCR beta CDR3 regions. After a first-round RT-PCR with HTBI primers, a second-round multiplex PCR was run. TCRdb processed the multiplex PCR reads anew with MiXCR; each CDR3 protein has one entry. The data show approximately 1.2 million distinct CDR3 sequences, less than 45% seen once.

The chain joins TRBV7-2 to TRBJ1-6; no reliable D call. The source material was peripheral blood or thyroid tissue (not recorded which). The sequence derives from an adult man with Graves' hyperthyroidism. The CDR3 DNA reads TGTGCCAGCAGCTTAGCCAGTAGGGCATTGGGTTCACCCCTCCACTTT. It translates to CASSLASRALGSPLHF.